This TCR beta chain was retrieved from a study of blood T cells in healthy people across ages. Together with a sample-barcoded 5' primer, a J-beta primer mix was included in a second PCR lasting about 7 to 12 cycles. Each CDR3 protein is one row after TCRdb ran MiXCR on the 5' RACE reads. The data contain about 1.4 million distinct CDR3 sequences, roughly 64% of them singletons. Trimming pared 7 bases from V and 1 base from J, leaving 14 bases between. The CDR3 has 14 amino acids. The V gene's germline CDR1 is SGHRS and CDR2 YFSETQ. Findings of the study overall: PBMCs left unsorted prevented a conclusive naive versus antigen-experienced comparison. The study lacked donor CMV status, which possibly confounded expanded clonotype changes. The study found more naive CD4+ cells and higher diversity in long-lived than aged donors.

As concerns this clonotype: As yet, its antigen is unknown.

Donor samples were obtained from healthy Caucasian individuals from Russia, aged 6 to 90. The V gene is TRBV5-1, the J gene TRBJ1-1, with D perhaps TRBD1 (5 bases). Material for sequencing was blood. The sequence came from a man aged 18 to 29 in good health. The CDR3 protein is CASASGDGNTEAFF. CDR3 nucleotides: TGCGCCAGCGCCTCCGGGGACGGGAACACTGAAGCTTTCTTT.